The 9 T cell receptor beta chains presented below share a single source sample, sequenced in a study of T cells in Graves' hyperthyroidism and ophthalmopathy. RNA transcripts gave rise to amplified TCR beta CDR3 regions. With the HTBI primer set, the TCR CDR3 went through a first round of RT-PCR. TCRdb reanalysed the multiplex PCR reads using MiXCR and keeps one entry per CDR3 protein. Among fewer than 750,000 distinct CDR3 sequences listed, approximately 15% were seen once. The sample was blood. The receptors come from a woman aged 45-65 years with Graves' ophthalmopathy.

This chain links TRBV7-2 with TRBJ2-7, with 7 bases matching TRBD1. The CDR3 contains 14 residues. Per germline, CDR1 SGHTA and CDR2 FQGNSA. V gave up 5 bases and J gave up 0 bases; unmatched junction bases: 4. The CDR3 spells CASSLQGFSYEQYF. The CDR3 DNA reads as TGTGCCAGCAGCCTACAGGGGTTCTCCTACGAGCAGTACTTC. The complete variable domain, with remaining parts taken from reference TRBV7-2 and TRBJ2-7, reads GAGVSQSPSNKVTEKGKDVELRCDPISGHTALYWYRQSLGQGLEFLIYFQGNSAPDKSGLPSDRFSAERTGGSVSTLTIQRTQQEDSAVYLCASSLQGFSYEQYFGPGTRLTVT.

This clonotype was picked up many times. The chain is built from TRBV29-1 and TRBJ1-1; unclear D gene. The V end lost 5 bases, the J end lost 0 bases, and 10 bases lay between the germline ends. CDR1 is SQVTM, CDR2 ANQGSEA, per germline. The CDR3 totals 13 residues. CDR3 sequence reads: CSVQRNLNTEAFF. The CDR3 nucleotides read TGCAGCGTTCAACGGAATCTGAACACTGAAGCTTTCTTT.

The rearrangement joins TRBV7-2 to TRBJ2-7; the match to TRBD2 covers 11 bases. The V segment lost 0 bases and the J segment 0 bases; nucleotides outside the gene matches: 16. There are 21 residues in the CDR3. Per the germline V gene, CDR1 is SGHTA and CDR2 is FQGNSA. The CDR3 reads CASSLASVGTSGHLSSYEQYF. Written as DNA, the CDR3 is TGTGCCAGCAGCTTAGCGAGTGTTGGGACTAGCGGACACTTAAGCTCCTACGAGCAGTACTTC.

This CDR3 reads CASGTSGTPYEQYF. As DNA, the CDR3 is TGTGCCTCGGGGACTAGCGGGACTCCTTACGAGCAGTACTTC. The chain uses TRBV6-1 and TRBJ2-7, with 13 bases that match TRBD2. The CDR3 totals 14 residues. The germline gives CDR1 MNHNS, CDR2 SASEGT. J was trimmed by 4 bases and V by 11 bases; bases with no gene match: 8.

This clonotype was counted ten times or more. The J gene is TRBJ2-3, the V gene TRBV15; D gene unclear. Trimming took off 1 base at V and 5 bases at J, with 13 bases between the two ends. The CDR3 consists of 15 residues. Germline-derived CDR1 and CDR2 are LNHNV and YYDKDF (reference sequence). The CDR3 loop is CATSRVGLQLDTQYF. The CDR3 coding sequence is TGTGCCACCAGCAGAGTTGGATTGCAGTTAGATACGCAGTATTTT. Supplemented by reference TRBV15 and TRBJ2-3, the full variable domain reads DAMVIQNPRYQVTQFGKPVTLSCSQTLNHNVMYWYQQKSSQAPKLLFHYYDKDFNNEADTPDNFQSRRPNTSFCFLDIRSPGLGDTAMYLCATSRVGLQLDTQYFGPGTRLTVL.

There are a few counts of this clonotype. This chain uses TRBV27 with TRBJ2-1, with 7 bases aligning to TRBD1. The CDR3 spans 14 residues. With 3 bases clipped from V and 7 bases from J, the junction kept 6 bases outside the gene matches. Germline CDR1 and CDR2: MNHEY and SMNVEV (reference sequence). For the CDR3, the DNA is TGTGCCAGCAGTTTCCCAGGGGGTAGTAATGAGCAGTTCTTC. Translating it yields CASSFPGGSNEQFF.

This clonotype was detected only a few times. The chain carries TRBV9 and TRBJ2-7, with D perhaps TRBD1 (6 bases). CDR3 length: 13 residues. Germline V gene sequence: CDR1 SGDLS, CDR2 YYNGEE. V was clipped by 3 bases and J by 6 bases, with 13 bases between them. This chain's CDR3 is CASSGTTGFEQYF. CDR3 DNA: TGTGCCAGCAGCGGAACTACAGGGTTCGAGCAGTACTTC.

This clonotype was counted many times. The chain recombines TRBV18 with TRBJ2-7; 7 nucleotides align to TRBD2. Per the germline V gene, CDR1 is KGHSH and CDR2 is LQKENI. The CDR3 has 15 amino acids. Unmatched junction bases numbered 5, after V lost 1 base and J lost 2 bases. CDR3 bases: TGTGCCAGCTCACCACTTGGGGACTATACCTACGAGCAGTACTTC. Protein product: CASSPLGDYTYEQYF.

This clonotype was seen ten or more times. The chain has TRBV7-9 and TRBJ2-1; weak D call: TRBD1 (5 bases). Germline V gives CDR1 SEHNR, CDR2 FQNEAQ (reference sequence). This CDR3 region has 17 residues. Deletions cut 5 bases from V and 0 bases from J, with 17 bases between. In DNA form, the CDR3 reads TGTGCCAGCAGCCGTGACCCAGGGTCCTTCTCCTACAATGAGCAGTTCTTC. Amino acids: CASSRDPGSFSYNEQFF.